These 19 T cell receptor beta chains came from one sample sequenced in a study of cytomegalovirus exposure and HLA in healthy donors. TCRdb's copy holds only in-frame clones and misses some; the assay was immunoSEQ multiplex PCR. This table has approximately 98,000 clones, approximately 94% appearing once. The specimen was PBMCs. The receptors stem from a woman aged 18-30 years in good health and CMV-seronegative.

The V gene is TRBV27, the J gene TRBJ1-1; D gene ambiguous. The V end lost 3 bases, the J end lost 0 bases, and 8 bases lay between the germline ends. Germline assignment: CDR1 MNHEY and CDR2 SMNVEV (reference sequence). The CDR3 consists of 14 residues. The CDR3 loop is CASSFRELNTEAFF. CDR3 bases: TGTGCCAGCAGTTTTCGGGAGTTGAACACTGAAGCTTTCTTT.

This clone was found a few times. The rearrangement joins TRBV10-3 to TRBJ2-1, with 9 bases fitting TRBD2. The junction had 10 bases not matched to a gene; V was cut back by 0 bases and J by 7 bases. The germline V gene has CDR1 ENHRY and CDR2 SYGVKD. The CDR3 runs to 17 residues. The chain's CDR3 is CAISESEASGDRNEQFF. The CDR3 bases are TGTGCCATCAGTGAGTCGGAGGCTAGCGGGGACCGGAATGAGCAGTTCTTC.

V usage is TRBV2 and J usage is TRBJ2-1, with TRBD1 as a possible D gene (6 bases). Looked up from germline, CDR1 is SNHLY and CDR2 is FYNNEI. Trimming pared 7 bases from V and 8 bases from J, leaving 18 bases between. The CDR3 contains 14 residues. CDR3 sequence: CASNLLGGMHEQFF. The CDR3 nucleotides read TGTGCCAGCAACCTACTAGGGGGAATGCATGAGCAGTTCTTC. Full variable domain (remainder filled in from reference TRBV2 and TRBJ2-1): EPEVTQTPSHQVTQMGQEVILRCVPISNHLYFYWYRQILGQKVEFLVSFYNNEISEKSEIFDDQFSVERPDGSNFTLKIRSTKLEDSAMYFCASNLLGGMHEQFFGPGTRLTVL.

V and J are TRBV4-1 and TRBJ1-1; D is possibly TRBD1 (5 bases). This CDR3 comprises 17 residues. CDR1 is MGHRA, CDR2 YSYEKL, per germline. The V end lost 1 base, the J end lost 1 base, and 16 bases lay between the germline ends. The CDR3 nucleotides are TGCGCCAGCAGCCAAGTAGGGGAGGGCGGAGGGAACACTGAAGCTTTCTTT. Translated, it gives CASSQVGEGGGNTEAFF.

The chain is built from TRBV27 and TRBJ1-1; 7 nucleotides line up with TRBD1. CDR3 length: 14 amino acids. The J segment lost 1 base and the V segment lost 5 bases, leaving 4 bases of the junction unmatched. Germline lookup yields CDR1 MNHEY and CDR2 SMNVEV (reference sequence). CDR3 coding DNA: TGTGCCAGCAGTCCCTGGGACAGGAACACTGAAGCTTTCTTT. It yields the protein CASSPWDRNTEAFF.

Written as DNA, the CDR3 is TGTGCCAGTAGCGGGATTGGGATCATTCGGGATTCACCCCTCCACTTT. It encodes CASSGIGIIRDSPLHF. This chain uses TRBV19 with TRBJ1-6; unclear D gene. Germline V gives CDR1 LNHDA, CDR2 SQIVND (reference sequence). The ends were cut back, 6 bases at V and 8 bases at J, with 20 bases in the middle. The CDR3 length is 16 residues.

The chain is built from TRBV15 and TRBJ2-2, with D uncertain. The CDR3 consists of 14 residues. Trimming stripped 0 bases from V and 6 bases from J, with 8 bases between. Germline values: CDR1 LNHNV, CDR2 YYDKDF (reference sequence). CDR3 nucleotide sequence: TGTGCCACCAGCAGAGATCCGGGTCCCGGGGAGCTGTTTTTT. Residues: CATSRDPGPGELFF.

A note on this clone: Other DNA sequences in this specimen translate into the identical CDR3. This chain uses TRBV5-1 with TRBJ2-1; a possible D gene is TRBD1 (6 bases). V gave up 0 bases and J gave up 2 bases, with 6 bases separating them. Germline V lookup: CDR1 SGHRS, CDR2 YFSETQ. The CDR3 is 14 amino acids. The CDR3 sequence is CASSLGQAYNEQFF. Written as DNA, the CDR3 is TGCGCCAGCAGCTTGGGACAGGCCTACAATGAGCAGTTCTTC.

This clone came up once. The rearrangement joins TRBV6-5 to TRBJ1-2; 9 bases map to TRBD1. This CDR3 region has 14 residues. Germline-derived CDR1 and CDR2 are MNHEY and SVGAGI. J gave up 8 bases and V 5 bases, and 9 bases lay outside the gene matches. CDR3 DNA: TGTGCCAGCAGTAGTACCGGGACAGGGAGAGGCTACACCTTC. Its translation is CASSSTGTGRGYTF.

The chain recombines TRBV29-1 with TRBJ1-2, with D maybe TRBD1 (6 bases). Germline-derived CDR1 and CDR2 are SQVTM and ANQGSEA. Trimming shortened V by 7 bases and J by 10 bases, and 34 bases separated the two germline ends. This CDR3 is built from 17 residues. CDR3: CSATVGGANRVSKDYTF. CDR3 nucleotides: TGCAGCGCCACCGTGGGGGGGGCCAACAGGGTTAGTAAGGACTACACCTTC.

The chain combines TRBV5-4 with TRBJ1-1, with D unresolved. Trimming took off 4 bases at V and 7 bases at J, with 20 bases between the two ends. The CDR3 is 15 amino acids. CDR1 is SGHNT and CDR2 is YYREEE in the germline V gene (reference sequence). The CDR3, as DNA: TGTGCCAGCAGCCAGACCCCGGGGAGCCGTATTGAAGCTTTCTTT. Residues: CASSQTPGSRIEAFF.

The gene calls are TRBV5-1 and TRBJ2-1, with 14 positions matching TRBD2. J gave up 7 bases and V 4 bases, and 7 bases lay outside the gene matches. The CDR3 is 16 amino acids. Germline V lookup: CDR1 SGHRS, CDR2 YFSETQ. This chain's CDR3 is CASSETSGGAVNEQFF. For the CDR3, the DNA is TGCGCCAGCAGCGAGACTAGCGGGGGGGCAGTAAATGAGCAGTTCTTC.

The chain has TRBV7-8 and TRBJ2-7; D not certain. The CDR3 has 13 amino acids. Germline CDR1 and CDR2: SGHVS and FQNEAQ. The V end lost 2 bases, the J end lost 4 bases, and 9 bases lay between the germline ends. The CDR3 nucleotides are TGTGCCAGCAGCTTACCCTTGACTTACGAGCAGTACTTC. Its translation: CASSLPLTYEQYF.

A single count supports this clone. V gene TRBV11-2 combines with J gene TRBJ1-5, with D possibly matching TRBD1 (5 bases). Per germline, CDR1 SGHAT and CDR2 FQNNGV. The CDR3 covers 16 residues. The V end was cut by 5 bases, the J end by 2 bases, with 16 bases between. The CDR3 coding sequence is TGTGCCAGCAGCCCCAACGTGGGGGGTGGCAATCAGCCCCAGCATTTT. This encodes CASSPNVGGGNQPQHF. Full variable domain (missing parts from reference TRBV11-2 and TRBJ1-5): EAGVAQSPRYKIIEKRQSVAFWCNPISGHATLYWYQQILGQGPKLLIQFQNNGVVDDSQLPKDRFSAERLKGVDSTLKIQPAKLEDSAVYLCASSPNVGGGNQPQHFGDGTRLSIL.

The chain joins TRBV7-8 to TRBJ2-6, with D tentatively TRBD1 (5 bases). The germline V and J ends were trimmed by 5 bases and 2 bases, with 13 bases remaining between them. The germline V gene has CDR1 SGHVS and CDR2 FQNEAQ. The CDR3 runs 16 residues. The CDR3 is CASSQGGRAGANVLTF. The CDR3 DNA sequence: TGTGCCAGCAGCCAGGGTGGCAGGGCTGGGGCCAACGTCCTGACTTTC.

V usage is TRBV4-1 and J usage is TRBJ1-5; the match to TRBD1 covers 9 bases. Germline V CDR1 and CDR2: MGHRA, YSYEKL. The length of the CDR3 is 13 residues. The ends lost 4 bases at V and 9 bases at J; junction bases unmatched: 4. CDR3: CASSPGTGWPQHF. CDR3 nucleotide sequence: TGCGCCAGCAGCCCCGGGACAGGGTGGCCCCAGCATTTT.

This clone appeared a single time. CDR3 bases: TGCGCCAGCAGCTTGGAAACACCCAACTATGGCTACACCTTC. This codes for CASSLETPNYGYTF. The gene calls are TRBV5-1 and TRBJ1-2; D is undetermined. The CDR3 extends over 14 amino acids. The V gene lost 0 bases and the J gene lost 2 bases, with 8 bases spanning the gap. Germline lookup yields CDR1 SGHRS and CDR2 YFSETQ.

This sequence joins TRBV28 and TRBJ1-1; D is perhaps TRBD1 (5 bases). The CDR3 has 13 residues. V was cut by 1 base and J by 5 bases, with 8 bases left in between. CDR1 is MDHEN, CDR2 SYDVKM, per germline. As DNA, the CDR3 is TGTGCCAGCAGTTTATTGGGGGGGACTGAAGCTTTCTTT. It yields the protein CASSLLGGTEAFF. Combining the CDR3 with reference TRBV28 and TRBJ1-1 gives the whole variable domain DVKVTQSSRYLVKRTGEKVFLECVQDMDHENMFWYRQDPGLGLRLIYFSYDVKMKEKGDIPEGYSVSREKKERFSLILESASTNQTSMYLCASSLLGGTEAFFGQGTRLTVV.

The rearrangement links TRBV9 to TRBJ2-5; the match to TRBD1 covers 11 bases. The trim removed 4 bases at V and 5 bases at J, leaving 7 bases unmatched. The CDR3 is 15 residues long. Germline V CDR1 and CDR2: SGDLS, YYNGEE. The CDR3 nucleotides read TGTGCCAGCAGCTCCAGGACAGGGGGCTGGGAGACCCAGTACTTC. It specifies CASSSRTGGWETQYF.